The clone carrying this T cell receptor (beta chain) was observed at least ten times. What it binds is unknown. Unique molecular identifiers featured in how the TCRbeta library was prepared. Each CDR3 protein gets one entry after TCRdb re-called the PCR reads with MiXCR. The sample consists of about 300,000 distinct CDR3 sequences, 10% of them appearing once. Germline CDR1 SGHRS, CDR2 YFSETQ. The V gene end was trimmed by 4 bases and the J gene end by 3 bases; junction bases not matched to a gene: 3. The CDR3 length is 15 residues. This sample was taken from a study of T-cell reconstitution after alpha-beta-depleted transplantation in children. Study-level points and caveats: The high TCRbeta diversity at day 60 in some patients came from surviving recipient T cells and thymic progenitors.

This specimen consisted of PBMCs, obtained before TCRalphabeta/CD19-depleted stem cell transplant. This chain links TRBV5-1 with TRBJ2-5; 13 nucleotides match TRBD2. This sequence was found in a boy younger than two with acute myeloid leukemia, due to receive a stem cell transplant. The CDR3 sequence: CASSGTSGTKETQYF. CDR3 nucleotides: TGCGCCAGCAGCGGGACTAGCGGGACTAAAGAGACCCAGTACTTC.